This TCR beta chain came from a study of human CD8 memory T cell subsets (TCRdb year 2020). For context, the study as a whole: To assess how stem-like (TSTEM), progenitor exhausted-like (TPEX) and effector memory CD8+ T cell subsets are clonally related, the TCRbeta repertoires of these three subsets were compared. TCRbeta repertoires were obtained from TSTEM, TPEX and effector memory subsets contributed by each of roughly six donors.

CCR7+ PD-1- TIGIT- cells were defined as stem-like memory CD8+ T cells (TSTEM). Peripheral blood mononuclear cells were isolated from healthy donor buffy coats by density gradient separation. In the study, negative magnetic separation with EasySep or MojoSort CD8+ T cell isolation kits was used to enrich total CD8+ T cells. An RNeasy Mini Kit was used to extract total RNA from duplicate vials of some 160,000 sorted CD8+ T cells per subset. The PBMCs were used either fresh or after being cryopreserved in fetal bovine serum with about 10% DMSO. CD8+ T cell subsets were sorted to purity by fluorescence-activated cell sorting on a FACSAria III. CDR1 DFQATT and CDR2 SNEGSKA are derived from the germline V gene (reference sequence). From the cysteine through the phenylalanine, the CDR3 covers 17 amino acids. No coding sequence is recorded. Summary of the overall study and its limitations: Clonotypes were shared with effector memory cells by both stem-like subsets, but only minimal overlap was found between TSTEM and TPEX repertoires, suggesting distinct antigen spectra. Similarly high normalized Shannon-Wiener diversity was shown by TSTEM and TPEX subsets, whereas comparatively lower diversity was seen in effector memory subsets. Based on Chao1 estimates, TSTEM subsets appeared to have greater repertoire diversity than TPEX subsets, which may reflect a broader range of specificities. Only TCRbeta chains were sequenced, and the repertoire comparisons were based on several donors and tested using paired t-tests with Bonferroni correction.

The listed sequencing device is NextSeq 550. A Human TCR Profiling Kit was used to prepare UMI-labeled 5' RACE TCRbeta libraries. Every TCRbeta library was prepared in parallel with an identical number of PCR cycles. Processing in the source paper ran as follows. The number of functional CDR3beta clonotypes in each TCRbeta library ranged from 3,000 to 18,000. MIGEC 1.2.9 was used for UMI extraction and consensus assembly, with at least three reads per UMI being required. In-frame CDR3beta repertoires were extracted with MiXCR 3.0.3. Each sample was downsampled to 42,000 randomly selected UMIs before diversity metrics were calculated in VDJtools 1.2.1. For the top 3,000 clones of each sample pair, the repertoire overlap metrics D, R and F2 were calculated in VDJtools. TCRdb reprocessed the reads, and each CDR3 protein sequence is entered once, without DNA. The V and J calls shown here were made by TCRdb, not taken from the authors' results. The table kept for this sample lists 9,500 to 13,000 distinct CDR3 sequences. Clones ranked in the top ten supply about a fifth of the sample.

Notes on this clonotype: Its target antigen remains unknown.

The V and J genes are TRBV20-1 and TRBJ2-7; TCRdb reports TRBD1, a call that lacks DNA to check it against. Source material: CD8+ stem-like memory T cells (TSCM and TCM) sorted from PBMCs. In the paper's terms, the cell subset or site label means: stem-like memory CD8 T cells (TSTEM), CCR7+ PD-1- TIGIT-. The clonotype comes from a human donor in good health. The CDR3 reads CSARDLERPQADYEQYF.